This T cell receptor (beta chain) emerged from a study of blood T cell repertoires in COVID-19. Overall study context: Sites across the United States, Italy and Spain contributed samples from acute and convalescent COVID-19. Sources were T cells, B-cell-depleted T cells, or PBMCs; the material itself was cDNA or gDNA.

In the study's own analysis: How many nucleated cells were present was estimated from reference gene primer amplification. The table came from immunoSEQ multiplex PCR; TCRdb's copy has only in-frame clones and leaves some out. V, J and clone size were drawn from that table, and D and trimming were deduced from the DNA. The repertoire consists of about 160,000 clones, with approximately 90% occurring once and the leading ten covering around 3.9%. Germline V CDR1 and CDR2: MDHEN, SYDVKM. The J segment lost 2 bases and the V segment lost 6 bases, leaving 5 bases of the junction unmatched. This CDR3 comprises 16 residues.

The chain is built from TRBV28 and TRBJ1-6; 9 bases agree with TRBD1. The clonotype comes from a woman in her fifties or sixties who had recovered from COVID-19. Material: peripheral blood. CDR3 region: CASRTTGGAYNSPLHF. The CDR3 DNA reads TGTGCCAGCAGGACTACAGGGGGCGCCTATAATTCACCCCTCCACTTT.